In its sample, the clone carrying this T cell receptor (beta chain) was seen many times. The CDR3 runs to 14 residues. Per germline, CDR1 SGHTA and CDR2 FQGNSA. The germline V and J ends were trimmed by 4 bases and 4 bases, with 13 bases remaining between them. This entry belongs to a study of patients and donors after allogeneic stem cell transplantation. MiXCR, applied by TCRdb to the RT-PCR reads, yields one record per CDR3 protein. The data show approximately 200,000 distinct CDR3 sequences, 41% seen once. This TCR derives from a human donor who was either an allogeneic HSCT recipient or a stem cell or donor lymphocyte infusion donor (not recorded which). It is not recorded whose cells these are; they may come from a transplant donor. The specimen sequenced was blood, either unsorted or a sorted T cell fraction (not recorded which). The chain uses TRBV7-2 and TRBJ1-2; no definite D call. The CDR3 protein is CASSSSPGAYGYTF. The CDR3 DNA is TGTGCCAGCAGCTCCTCCCCAGGAGCCTATGGCTACACCTTC.